What follows describes a single T cell receptor (beta chain). Just one base apart from a much larger clone, this may be a read error. Germline V CDR1 and CDR2: SGHVS, FNYEAQ. The V end was cut by 11 bases, the J end by 13 bases, with 15 bases between. This CDR3 contains 10 residues. TCRdb re-called the PCR reads with MiXCR, one entry per CDR3 protein. The sample holds about 10,000 distinct CDR3 sequences; around a quarter are singletons and the top ten take approximately 19%. The data were taken from a study of immune characterization of retroperitoneal liposarcoma. Material for sequencing was blood. The sequence was collected from a male donor with retroperitoneal liposarcoma. The rearrangement links TRBV7-6 to TRBJ2-1, with D unresolved. In DNA form, the CDR3 reads TGTGCCGAGAATGGAAACATTCAGTTCTTC. Translation: CAENGNIQFF.